This entry is about one TCR beta chain. This sample is drawn from a study of blood T cell repertoires in COVID-19. Study summary: T cells, B-cell-depleted T cells, or PBMCs supplied cDNA or gDNA.

In the study's own analysis: Amplified reference gene primers provided the basis for estimating nucleated cell counts. Produced via immunoSEQ multiplex PCR; TCRdb's table is partial and in-frame only. For V, J and clone size, that table is used; D and trimming come from the DNA. This table has roughly 250,000 clones, approximately 91% appearing once. Looked up from germline, CDR1 is KGHSH and CDR2 is LQKENI. J lost 2 bases, V lost 3 bases, and 3 bases had no gene match. The CDR3 loop spans 15 amino acids. This chain links TRBV18 with TRBJ2-7; 11 bases are a match to TRBD1. Sequencing input: peripheral blood. The sequence derives from a woman between 40 and 55 years old who had recovered from COVID-19. The CDR3 DNA follows: TGTGCCAGCTCACCGGACAGGGGGCTCGCCTACGAGCAGTACTTC. Its protein is CASSPDRGLAYEQYF. Variable domain in full (rest from reference TRBV18 and TRBJ2-7): NAGVMQNPRHLVRRRGQEARLRCSPMKGHSHVYWYRQLPEEGLKFMVYLQKENIIDESGMPKERFSAEFPKEGPSILRIQQVVRGDSAAYFCASSPDRGLAYEQYFGPGTRLTVT.